The clone carrying this T cell receptor beta chain was seen only a few times. Its antigen remains unknown. Isolated RNA was reverse transcribed in full, so expressed TCRB transcripts were sequenced. Data came from immunoSEQ multiplex PCR; TCRdb stores just in-frame clones and leaves some out. The repertoire consists of 220,000 or so clones, with approximately 70% occurring once and the leading ten covering around 0.05%. The sample belongs to a study of beta chain features in type 1 diabetes. Study observations and caveats: TCRB CDR3 length was moderately but significantly reduced in all four CD4+ subsets of Type 1 diabetes patients.

Between the trimmed V and J ends, which lost 3 bases and 2 bases, there was a span of 5 bases. Germline V gene data show CDR1 as DFQATT and CDR2 as SNEGSKA (reference sequence). CDR3 size: 11 residues. The clonotype comes from a man aged 25 to 40 in good health. V usage is TRBV20-1 and J usage is TRBJ2-7; D perhaps matches TRBD2 (5 bases). The specimen was naive CD4+ T cells from blood. The CDR3 region is CSASGTYEQYF. CDR3 DNA sequence: TGCAGTGCTAGCGGGACCTACGAGCAGTACTTC.